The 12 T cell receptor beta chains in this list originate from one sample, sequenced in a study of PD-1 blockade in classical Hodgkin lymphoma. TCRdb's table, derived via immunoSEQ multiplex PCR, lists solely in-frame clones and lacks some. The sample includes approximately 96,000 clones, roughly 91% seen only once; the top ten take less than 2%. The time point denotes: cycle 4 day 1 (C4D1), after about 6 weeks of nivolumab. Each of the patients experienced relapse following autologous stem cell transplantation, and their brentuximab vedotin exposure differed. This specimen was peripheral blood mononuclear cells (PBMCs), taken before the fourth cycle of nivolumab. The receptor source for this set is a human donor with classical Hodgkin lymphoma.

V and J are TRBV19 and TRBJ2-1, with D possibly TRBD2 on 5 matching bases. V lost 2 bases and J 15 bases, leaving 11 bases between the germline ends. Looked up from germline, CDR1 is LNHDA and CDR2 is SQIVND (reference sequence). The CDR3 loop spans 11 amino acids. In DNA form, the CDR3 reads TGTGCCAGTAGTATACTGGGGAGTTGGTTCTTC. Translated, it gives CASSILGSWFF.

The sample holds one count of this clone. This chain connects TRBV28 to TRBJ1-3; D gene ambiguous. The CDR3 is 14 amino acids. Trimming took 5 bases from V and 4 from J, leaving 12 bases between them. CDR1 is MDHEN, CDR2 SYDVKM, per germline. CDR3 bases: TGTGCCAGCAGTCTCCGGGGTGTCGGAAACACCATATATTTT. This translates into CASSLRGVGNTIYF.

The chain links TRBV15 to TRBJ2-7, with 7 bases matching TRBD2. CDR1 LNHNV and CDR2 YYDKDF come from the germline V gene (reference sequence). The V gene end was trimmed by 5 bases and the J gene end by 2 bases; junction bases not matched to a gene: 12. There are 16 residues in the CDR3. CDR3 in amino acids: CATSAWDAGEPYEQYF. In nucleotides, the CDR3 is TGTGCCACCAGCGCTTGGGACGCGGGAGAACCCTACGAGCAGTACTTC.

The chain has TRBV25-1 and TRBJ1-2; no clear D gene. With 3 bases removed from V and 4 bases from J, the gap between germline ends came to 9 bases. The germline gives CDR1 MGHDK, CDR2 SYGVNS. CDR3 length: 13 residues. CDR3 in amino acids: CASSDALLYGYTF. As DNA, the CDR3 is TGTGCCAGCAGTGATGCTCTACTCTATGGCTACACCTTC.

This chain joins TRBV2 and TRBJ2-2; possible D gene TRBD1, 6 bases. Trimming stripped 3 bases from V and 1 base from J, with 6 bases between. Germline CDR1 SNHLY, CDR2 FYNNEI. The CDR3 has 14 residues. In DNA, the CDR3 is TGTGCCAGCAGTGAGACAGGGAACACCGGGGAGCTGTTTTTT. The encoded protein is CASSETGNTGELFF. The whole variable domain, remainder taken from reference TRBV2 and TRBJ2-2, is EPEVTQTPSHQVTQMGQEVILRCVPISNHLYFYWYRQILGQKVEFLVSFYNNEISEKSEIFDDQFSVERPDGSNFTLKIRSTKLEDSAMYFCASSETGNTGELFFGEGSRLTVL.

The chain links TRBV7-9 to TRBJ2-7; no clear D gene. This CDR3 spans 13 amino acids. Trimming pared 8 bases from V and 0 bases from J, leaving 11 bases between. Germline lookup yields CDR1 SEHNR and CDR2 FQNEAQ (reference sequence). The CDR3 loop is CASSDPYSYEQYF. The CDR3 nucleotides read TGTGCCAGCTCGGACCCTTACTCCTACGAGCAGTACTTC.

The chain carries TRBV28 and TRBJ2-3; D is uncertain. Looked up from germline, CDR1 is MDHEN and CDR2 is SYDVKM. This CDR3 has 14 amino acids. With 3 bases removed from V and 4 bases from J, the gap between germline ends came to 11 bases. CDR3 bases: TGTGCCAGCAGTTTCGCGTCCGGACCAGATACGCAGTATTTT. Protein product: CASSFASGPDTQYF.

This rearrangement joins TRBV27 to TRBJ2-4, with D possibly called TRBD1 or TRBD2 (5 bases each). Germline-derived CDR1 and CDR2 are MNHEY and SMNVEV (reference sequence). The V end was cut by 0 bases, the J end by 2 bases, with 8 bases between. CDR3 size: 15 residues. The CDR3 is CASSLSWGPKNIQYF. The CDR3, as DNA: TGTGCCAGCAGTTTATCATGGGGACCCAAAAACATTCAGTACTTC.

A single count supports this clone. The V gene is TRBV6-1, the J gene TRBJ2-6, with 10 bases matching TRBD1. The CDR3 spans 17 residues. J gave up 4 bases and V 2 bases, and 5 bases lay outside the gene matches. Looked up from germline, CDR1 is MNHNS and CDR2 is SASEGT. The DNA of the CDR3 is TGTGCCAGCAGTGAATGGGACAGGGGATCAGGGGCCAACGTCCTGACTTTC. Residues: CASSEWDRGSGANVLTF.

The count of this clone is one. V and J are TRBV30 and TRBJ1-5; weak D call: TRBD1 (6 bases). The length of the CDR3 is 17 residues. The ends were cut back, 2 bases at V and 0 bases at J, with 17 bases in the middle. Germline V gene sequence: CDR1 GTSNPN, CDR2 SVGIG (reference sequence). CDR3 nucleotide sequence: TGTGCCTGGAGTCCCCCGGACAGCGTCCTTAGCAATCAGCCCCAGCATTTT. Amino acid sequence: CAWSPPDSVLSNQPQHF.

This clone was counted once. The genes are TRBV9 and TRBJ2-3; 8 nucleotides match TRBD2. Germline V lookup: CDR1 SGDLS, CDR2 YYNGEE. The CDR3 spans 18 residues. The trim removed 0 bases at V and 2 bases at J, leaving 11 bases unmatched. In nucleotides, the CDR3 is TGTGCCAGCAGCGTAGTTCGAGAGCGGGAGTTATTCACAGATACGCAGTATTTT. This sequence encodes CASSVVRERELFTDTQYF.

The CDR3 reads CASSLAGGTGELFF. CDR3 sequence (DNA): TGTGCCAGCAGTCTAGCGGGAGGGACCGGGGAGCTGTTTTTT. The chain links TRBV7-7 to TRBJ2-2, with 12 bases matching TRBD2. Germline V gene lookup returns CDR1 SSHAT and CDR2 FNYEAQ (reference sequence). Trimming cost V 6 bases and J 5 bases; bases outside gene matches: 1. The CDR3 is made up of 14 amino acids.